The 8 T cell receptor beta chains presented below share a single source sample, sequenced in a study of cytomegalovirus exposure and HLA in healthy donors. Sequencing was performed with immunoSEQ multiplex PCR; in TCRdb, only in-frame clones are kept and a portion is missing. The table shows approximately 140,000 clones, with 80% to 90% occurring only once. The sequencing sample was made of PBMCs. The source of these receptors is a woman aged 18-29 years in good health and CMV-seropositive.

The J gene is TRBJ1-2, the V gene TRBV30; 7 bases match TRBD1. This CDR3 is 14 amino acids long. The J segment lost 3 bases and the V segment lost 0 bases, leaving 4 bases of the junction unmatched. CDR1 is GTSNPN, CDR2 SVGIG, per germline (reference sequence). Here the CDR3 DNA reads TGTGCCTGGAGTGTAACCGGACAGGACTATGGCTACACCTTC. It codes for CAWSVTGQDYGYTF.

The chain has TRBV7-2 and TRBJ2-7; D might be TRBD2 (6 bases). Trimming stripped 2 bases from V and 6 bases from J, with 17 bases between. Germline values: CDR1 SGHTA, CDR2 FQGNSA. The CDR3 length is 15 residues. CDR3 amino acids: CASSLMMVAGSEQYF. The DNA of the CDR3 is TGTGCCAGCAGCTTAATGATGGTGGCCGGGAGCGAGCAGTACTTC.

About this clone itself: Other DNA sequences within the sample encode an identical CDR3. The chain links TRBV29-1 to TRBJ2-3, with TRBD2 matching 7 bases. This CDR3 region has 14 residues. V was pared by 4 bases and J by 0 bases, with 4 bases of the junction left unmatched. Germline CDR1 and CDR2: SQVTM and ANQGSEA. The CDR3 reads CSVGPSGSTDTQYF. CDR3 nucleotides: TGCAGCGTTGGTCCTAGCGGAAGCACAGATACGCAGTATTTT.

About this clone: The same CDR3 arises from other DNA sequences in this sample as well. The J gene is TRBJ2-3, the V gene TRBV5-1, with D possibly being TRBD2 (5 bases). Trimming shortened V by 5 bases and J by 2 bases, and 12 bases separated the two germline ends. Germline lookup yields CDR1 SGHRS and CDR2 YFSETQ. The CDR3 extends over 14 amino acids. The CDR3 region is CASRPGVNTDTQYF. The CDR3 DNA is TGCGCCAGCAGGCCCGGGGTGAACACAGATACGCAGTATTTT. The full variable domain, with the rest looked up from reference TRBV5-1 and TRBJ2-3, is KAGVTQTPRYLIKTRGQQVTLSCSPISGHRSVSWYQQTPGQGLQFLFEYFSETQRNKGNFPGRFSGRQFSNSRSEMNVSTLELGDSALYLCASRPGVNTDTQYFGPGTRLTVL.

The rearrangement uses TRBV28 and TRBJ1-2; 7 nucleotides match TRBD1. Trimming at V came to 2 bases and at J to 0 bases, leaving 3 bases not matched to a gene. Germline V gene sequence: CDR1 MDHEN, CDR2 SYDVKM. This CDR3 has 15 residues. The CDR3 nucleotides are TGTGCCAGCAGTTTAGCCGGGACAGCTAACTATGGCTACACCTTC. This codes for CASSLAGTANYGYTF.

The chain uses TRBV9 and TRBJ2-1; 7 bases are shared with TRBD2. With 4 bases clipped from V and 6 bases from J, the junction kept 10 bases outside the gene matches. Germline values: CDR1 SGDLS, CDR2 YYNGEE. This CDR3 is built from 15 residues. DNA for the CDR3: TGTGCCAGCAGCCCGTGGGCGGGAGATCTCAATGAGCAGTTCTTC. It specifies CASSPWAGDLNEQFF.

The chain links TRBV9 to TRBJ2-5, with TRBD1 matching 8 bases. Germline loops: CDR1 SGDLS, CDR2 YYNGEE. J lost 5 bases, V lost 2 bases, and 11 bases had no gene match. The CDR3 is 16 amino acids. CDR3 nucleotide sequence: TGTGCCAGCAGCGTGGGCCCAGGGGGCGCTGATGAGACCCAGTACTTC. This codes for CASSVGPGGADETQYF.

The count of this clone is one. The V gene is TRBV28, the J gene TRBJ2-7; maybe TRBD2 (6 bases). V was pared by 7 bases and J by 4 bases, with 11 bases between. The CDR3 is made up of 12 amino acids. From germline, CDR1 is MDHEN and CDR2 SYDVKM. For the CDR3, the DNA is TGTGCCAGCACCGGGAGTATTTACGAGCAGTACTTC. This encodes CASTGSIYEQYF.